This T cell receptor (beta chain) is from a study of T-cell memory formation after mild COVID-19. General study results and limits: The authors left the SARS-CoV-2 specificity of second-wave clones peaking on day 37 unconfirmed.

This CDR3 contains 13 residues. The V and J ends lost 9 bases and 3 bases, in that order; junction bases with no gene match: 5. This clonotype was picked up a small number of times. Its antigen is currently unknown. TCRdb reprocessed the 5' RACE reads with MiXCR, giving one entry per CDR3 protein. This sample has 470,000 or so distinct CDR3 sequences, with around 20% found just once. This TCR was recovered from an adult woman who had mild COVID-19 (a few samples of this study predate the infection). Cell type and time point are not known. V and J are TRBV12-3 or TRBV12-4 and TRBJ2-1; 7 bases align to TRBD1. What was sequenced was PBMCs or a T cell subset sorted from them (not recorded which). CDR3 residues: CASGQVVYNEQFF. The CDR3 nucleotides are TGTGCCAGTGGACAGGTGGTCTACAATGAGCAGTTCTTC.